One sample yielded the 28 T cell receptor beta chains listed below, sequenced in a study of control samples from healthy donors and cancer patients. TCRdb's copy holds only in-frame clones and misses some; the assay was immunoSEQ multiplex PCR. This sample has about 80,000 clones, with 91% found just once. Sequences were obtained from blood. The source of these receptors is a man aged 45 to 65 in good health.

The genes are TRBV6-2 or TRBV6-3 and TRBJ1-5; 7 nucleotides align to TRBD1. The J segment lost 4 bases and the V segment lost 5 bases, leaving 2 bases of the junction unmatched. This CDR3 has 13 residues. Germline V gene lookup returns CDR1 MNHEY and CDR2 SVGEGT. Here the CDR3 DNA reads TGTGCCAGCAGTACACAGGGGAATCAGCCCCAGCATTTT. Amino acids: CASSTQGNQPQHF.

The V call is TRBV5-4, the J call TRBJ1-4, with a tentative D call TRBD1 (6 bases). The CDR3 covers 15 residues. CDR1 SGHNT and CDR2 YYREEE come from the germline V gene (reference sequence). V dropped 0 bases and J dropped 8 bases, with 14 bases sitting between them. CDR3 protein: CASSLEGGAGEKLFF. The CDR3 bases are TGTGCCAGCAGCTTGGAAGGGGGGGCTGGAGAAAAACTGTTTTTT.

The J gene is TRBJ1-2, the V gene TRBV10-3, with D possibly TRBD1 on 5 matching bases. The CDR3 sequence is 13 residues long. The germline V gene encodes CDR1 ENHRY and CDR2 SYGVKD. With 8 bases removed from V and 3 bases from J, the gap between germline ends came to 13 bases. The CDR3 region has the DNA TGTGCCATCGGGGCCGTGACAGACTATGGCTACACCTTC. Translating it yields CAIGAVTDYGYTF.

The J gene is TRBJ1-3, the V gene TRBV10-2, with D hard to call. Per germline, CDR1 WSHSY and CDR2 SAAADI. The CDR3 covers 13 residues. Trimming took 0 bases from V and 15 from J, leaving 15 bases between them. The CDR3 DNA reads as TGCGCCAGCAGTGAGTCTCATGCGGACCAGGAATATTTT. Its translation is CASSESHADQEYF.

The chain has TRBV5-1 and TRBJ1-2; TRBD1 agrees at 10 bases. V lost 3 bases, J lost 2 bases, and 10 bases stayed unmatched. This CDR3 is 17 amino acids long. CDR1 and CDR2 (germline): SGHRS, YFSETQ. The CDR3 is CASSSTGGARLNYGYTF. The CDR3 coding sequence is TGCGCCAGCAGCTCGACAGGGGGCGCCCGGCTGAACTATGGCTACACCTTC.

The CDR3 here is CASSYGGRSGNTIYF. The CDR3 DNA sequence: TGTGCCAGCAGTTACGGGGGGCGATCTGGAAACACCATATATTTT. The chain carries TRBV6-5 and TRBJ1-3; possible D gene TRBD1, 6 bases. V lost 2 bases and J 1 base, leaving 9 bases between the germline ends. The CDR3 sequence is 15 residues long. CDR1 is MNHEY, CDR2 SVGAGI, per germline.

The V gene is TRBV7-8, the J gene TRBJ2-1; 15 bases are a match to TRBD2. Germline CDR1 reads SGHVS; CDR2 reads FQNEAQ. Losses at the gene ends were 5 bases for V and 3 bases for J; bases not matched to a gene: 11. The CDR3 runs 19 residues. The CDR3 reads CASSPGLAGGAEVYNEQFF. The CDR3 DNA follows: TGTGCCAGCAGCCCTGGACTAGCGGGGGGGGCCGAGGTCTACAATGAGCAGTTCTTC.

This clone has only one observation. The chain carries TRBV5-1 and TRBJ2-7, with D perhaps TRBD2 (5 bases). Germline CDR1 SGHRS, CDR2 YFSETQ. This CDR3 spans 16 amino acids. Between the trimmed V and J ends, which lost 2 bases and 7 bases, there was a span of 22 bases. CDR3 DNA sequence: TGCGCCAGCAGCTTTCTCCTGCCGGGAACCGTCGGGGAGCAGTACTTC. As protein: CASSFLLPGTVGEQYF.

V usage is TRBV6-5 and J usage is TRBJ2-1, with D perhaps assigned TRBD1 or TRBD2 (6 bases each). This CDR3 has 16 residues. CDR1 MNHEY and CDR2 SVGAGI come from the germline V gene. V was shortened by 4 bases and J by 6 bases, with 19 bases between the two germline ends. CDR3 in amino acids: CASSFHSGAHRNEQFF. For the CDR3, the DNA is TGTGCCAGCAGTTTCCACTCGGGGGCTCACCGCAATGAGCAGTTCTTC.

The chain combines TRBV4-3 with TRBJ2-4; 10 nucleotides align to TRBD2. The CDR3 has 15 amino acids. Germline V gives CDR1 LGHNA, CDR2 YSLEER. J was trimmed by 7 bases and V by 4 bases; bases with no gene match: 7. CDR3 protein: CASSPYSGGRNIQYF. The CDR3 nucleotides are TGCGCCAGCAGCCCTTATAGCGGGGGGAGGAACATTCAGTACTTC.

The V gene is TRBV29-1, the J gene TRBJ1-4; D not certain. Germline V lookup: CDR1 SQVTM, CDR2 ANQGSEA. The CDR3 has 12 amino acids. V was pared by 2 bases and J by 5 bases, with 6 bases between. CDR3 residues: CSVELPNEKLFF. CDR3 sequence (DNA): TGCAGCGTTGAACTTCCAAATGAAAAACTGTTTTTT.

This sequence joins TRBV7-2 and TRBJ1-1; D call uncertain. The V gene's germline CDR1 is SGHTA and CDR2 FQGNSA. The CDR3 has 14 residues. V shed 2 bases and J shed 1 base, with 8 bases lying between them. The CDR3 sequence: CASSLWVENTEAFF. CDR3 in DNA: TGTGCCAGCAGCTTATGGGTGGAGAACACTGAAGCTTTCTTT.

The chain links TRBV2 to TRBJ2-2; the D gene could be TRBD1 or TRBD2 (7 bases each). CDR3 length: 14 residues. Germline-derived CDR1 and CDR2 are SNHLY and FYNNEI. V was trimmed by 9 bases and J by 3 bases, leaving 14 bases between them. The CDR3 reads CASRPGGDTGELFF. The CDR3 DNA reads TGTGCCAGTCGGCCAGGGGGGGACACCGGGGAGCTGTTTTTT.

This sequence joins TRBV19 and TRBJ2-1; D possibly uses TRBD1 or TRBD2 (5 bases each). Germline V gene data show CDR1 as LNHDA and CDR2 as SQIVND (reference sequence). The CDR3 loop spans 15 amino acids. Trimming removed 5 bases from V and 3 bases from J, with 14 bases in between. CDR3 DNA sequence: TGTGCCAGTAGTCCCCGGGTTGGGGGCTACAATGAGCAGTTCTTC. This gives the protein CASSPRVGGYNEQFF. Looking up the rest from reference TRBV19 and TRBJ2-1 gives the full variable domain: DGGITQSPKYLFRKEGQNVTLSCEQNLNHDAMYWYRQDPGQGLRLIYYSQIVNDFQKGDIAEGYSVSREKKESFPLTVTSAQKNPTAFYLCASSPRVGGYNEQFFGPGTRLTVL.

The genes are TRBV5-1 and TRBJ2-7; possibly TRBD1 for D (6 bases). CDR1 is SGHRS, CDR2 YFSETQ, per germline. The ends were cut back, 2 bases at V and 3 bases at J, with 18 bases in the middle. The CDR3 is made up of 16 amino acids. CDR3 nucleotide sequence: TGCGCCAGCAGCTTAGGGGGAAGGAGTGGATTCTACGAGCAGTACTTC. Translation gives CASSLGGRSGFYEQYF.

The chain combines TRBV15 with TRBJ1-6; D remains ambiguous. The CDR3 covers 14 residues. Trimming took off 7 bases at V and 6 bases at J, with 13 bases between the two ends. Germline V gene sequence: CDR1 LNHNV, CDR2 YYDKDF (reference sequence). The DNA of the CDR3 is TGTGCCACCACTCTGGGAGTCGGTAATTCACCCCTCCACTTT. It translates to CATTLGVGNSPLHF.

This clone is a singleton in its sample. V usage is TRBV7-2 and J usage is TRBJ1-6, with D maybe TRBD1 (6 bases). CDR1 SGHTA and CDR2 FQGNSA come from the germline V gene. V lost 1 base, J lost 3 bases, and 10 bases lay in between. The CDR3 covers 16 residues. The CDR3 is CASSLGGRGYNSPLHF. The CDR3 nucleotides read TGTGCCAGCAGCTTAGGGGGCAGGGGCTATAATTCACCCCTCCACTTT.

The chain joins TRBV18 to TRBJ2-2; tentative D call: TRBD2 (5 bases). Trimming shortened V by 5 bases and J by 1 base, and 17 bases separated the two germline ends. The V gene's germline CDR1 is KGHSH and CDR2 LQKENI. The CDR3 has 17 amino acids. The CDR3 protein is CASSTSLGAGNTGELFF. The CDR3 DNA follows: TGTGCCAGCTCAACCAGTCTGGGCGCGGGGAACACCGGGGAGCTGTTTTTT.

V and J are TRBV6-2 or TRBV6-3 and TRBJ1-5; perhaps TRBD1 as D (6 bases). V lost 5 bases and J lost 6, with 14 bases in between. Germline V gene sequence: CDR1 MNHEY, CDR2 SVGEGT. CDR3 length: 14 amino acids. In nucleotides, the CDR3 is TGTGCCAGCAGTCCACAGGGAGGGGGTCAGCCCCAGCATTTT. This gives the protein CASSPQGGGQPQHF.

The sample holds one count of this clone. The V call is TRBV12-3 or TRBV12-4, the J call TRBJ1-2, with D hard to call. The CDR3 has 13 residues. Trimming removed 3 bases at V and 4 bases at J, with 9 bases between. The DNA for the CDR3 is TGTGCCAGCAGTTTTCGGGGAAGCTATGGCTACACCTTC. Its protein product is CASSFRGSYGYTF.

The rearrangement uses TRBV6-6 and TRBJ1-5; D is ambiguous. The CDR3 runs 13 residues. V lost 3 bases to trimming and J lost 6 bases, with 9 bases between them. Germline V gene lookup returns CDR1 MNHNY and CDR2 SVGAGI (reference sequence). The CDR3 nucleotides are TGTGCCAGCAGTTATGCCGAAGGTCAGCCCCAGCATTTT. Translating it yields CASSYAEGQPQHF.

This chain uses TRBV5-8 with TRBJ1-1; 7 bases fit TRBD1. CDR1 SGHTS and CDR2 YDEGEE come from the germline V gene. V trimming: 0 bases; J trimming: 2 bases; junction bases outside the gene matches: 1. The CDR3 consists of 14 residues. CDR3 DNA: TGTGCCAGCAGCTTGGGGACAGGAAACACTGAAGCTTTCTTT. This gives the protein CASSLGTGNTEAFF. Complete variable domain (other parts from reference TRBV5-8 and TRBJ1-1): EAGVTQSPTHLIKTRGQQATLRCSPISGHTSVYWYQQALGLGLQFLLWYDEGEERNRGNFPPRFSGRQFPNYSSELNVNALELEDSALYLCASSLGTGNTEAFFGQGTRLTVV.

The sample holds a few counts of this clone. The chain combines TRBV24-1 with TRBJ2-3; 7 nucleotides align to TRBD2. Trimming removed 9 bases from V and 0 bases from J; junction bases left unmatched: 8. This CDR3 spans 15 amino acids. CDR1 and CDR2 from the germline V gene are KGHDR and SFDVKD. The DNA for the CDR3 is TGTGCCACCCGGCCGACTAGCCCTAGCACAGATACGCAGTATTTT. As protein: CATRPTSPSTDTQYF.

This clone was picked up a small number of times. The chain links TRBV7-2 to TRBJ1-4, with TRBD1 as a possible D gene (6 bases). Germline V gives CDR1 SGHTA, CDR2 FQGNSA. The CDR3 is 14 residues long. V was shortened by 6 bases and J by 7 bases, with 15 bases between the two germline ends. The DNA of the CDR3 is TGTGCCAGCAGTTCGACAGGTTCACGTGAAAAACTGTTTTTT. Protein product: CASSSTGSREKLFF.

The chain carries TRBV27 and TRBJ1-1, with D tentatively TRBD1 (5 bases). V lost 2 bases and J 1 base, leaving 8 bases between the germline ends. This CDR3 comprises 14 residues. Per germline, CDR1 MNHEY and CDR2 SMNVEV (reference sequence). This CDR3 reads CASSLRDENTEAFF. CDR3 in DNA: TGTGCCAGCAGTTTAAGGGACGAGAACACTGAAGCTTTCTTT.

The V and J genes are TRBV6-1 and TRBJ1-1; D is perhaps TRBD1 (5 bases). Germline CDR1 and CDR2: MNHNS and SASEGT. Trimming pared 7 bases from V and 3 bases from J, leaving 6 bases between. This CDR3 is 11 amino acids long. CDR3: CASMGDTEAFF. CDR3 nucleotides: TGTGCCAGCATGGGGGACACTGAAGCTTTCTTT.

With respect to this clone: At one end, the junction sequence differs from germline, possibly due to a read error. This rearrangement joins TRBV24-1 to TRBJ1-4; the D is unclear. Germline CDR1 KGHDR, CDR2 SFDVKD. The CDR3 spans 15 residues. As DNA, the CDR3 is TGTGCCACCAGTGATAGTGCGACGGATAATGAAATACTGTTTTTT. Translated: CATSDSATDNEILFF.

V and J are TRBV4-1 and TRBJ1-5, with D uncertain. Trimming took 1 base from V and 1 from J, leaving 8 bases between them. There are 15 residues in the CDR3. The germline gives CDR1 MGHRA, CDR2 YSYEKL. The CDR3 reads CASSQGVGSNQPQHF. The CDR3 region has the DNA TGCGCCAGCAGCCAAGGCGTTGGGAGCAATCAGCCCCAGCATTTT.